This T cell receptor beta chain was recovered during a study of shared clonotypes between healthy human individuals (dated by TCRdb to 2019 to 2021). General notes on the study: A couple of women and a few men aged 18 to 49 years were included in the cohort. For each donor, CD4 naive and CD4 memory were each given three plates, CD8 naive was given two plates, and CD8 memory was given one plate. To estimate repertoire size and how much clonotype sharing occurs between individuals, the study deeply sequenced the blood TCR repertoires of five healthy adults. Libraries were prepared and TCR repertoires were sequenced by different laboratories using diverse techniques, in order to increase sequencing depth and limit assay-specific biases. Leukapheresis yielded between about 0.9 and 10 billion PBMCs per donor. The full study reports these points: Estimated clonotype richness was generally larger for naive than for memory subsets. When several donors were compared, the shared fraction of clonotypes was about 5% for naive CD4, about 4% for naive CD8, 2.3% for memory CD4, and 0.35% to 0.5% for memory CD8. Sampling was restricted to blood, and TCR repertoires in tissue are likely to differ from TCR repertoires in blood. Even with the large sequencing depth, rarefaction of the sorted-subset datasets indicated that sequencing was incomplete. Because the study included a small number of donors, the genetic and exposure-history diversity represented was limited. Compared with non-shared clonotypes, the clonotypes found in all four sorted-subset donors had higher generation probabilities. Based on pairwise subsampling, the degree of clonotype sharing among donors was expected to be affected by sequencing depth.

CD8 naive samples were CD45RO-negative cells positively selected for CCR7, giving a CD45RA+CCR7+ population that excluded TemRA cells. Healthy HIV-negative adults with no recently reported acute infections or vaccinations were included as donors. Every donor was a Caucasian adult residing in Nashville, Tennessee, USA. After blood collection by leukapheresis, PBMCs were isolated using Ficoll-Histopaque density gradient centrifugation and then cryopreserved in the vapor phase of liquid nitrogen. Analytical flow cytometry was used to check the purity and quantity of each magnetically sorted T cell population. From each sorted fraction, genomic DNA was isolated and quantified by UV absorbance on a Nanodrop 2000c. V is pared back by 2 bases and J by 1 base, with 0 bases lying between the germline termini. Measured from the cysteine to the phenylalanine, the CDR3 is 12 residues long. The sequence is cut down to CDR3 DNA, 36 bases in frame from base 1. Sequences KGHSY (CDR1) and FQNENV (CDR2) are obtained from the germline V gene.

On this clone itself: Its specific antigen is unknown. It has no much larger one-base neighbor in the sample; base qualities were not kept. This specimen includes other DNA sequences encoding the same CDR3.

Using the deep immunoSEQ assay, TCR CDR3 regions were amplified from genomic DNA by multiplex PCR. Extracted genomic DNA from each cell subset was spread evenly across all wells of several immunoSEQ 96-well plates, with each plate serving as a replicate. For sorted subsets, each replicate PCR was loaded with about 200 ng genomic DNA, equivalent to some 27,000 T cell genomes. The purified libraries were quantified using a Qubit 3.0 fluorometer, sized with a Bioanalyzer 2100, and then quantified again using the KAPA Library Quantification kit. Each immunoSEQ 96-well plate was sequenced on its own single-read 150-cycle Illumina NextSeq 550 flow cell. Under the source paper's analysis protocol: Because only junctional sequences without quality scores were contained in the immunoSEQ output, filtering matching that applied to full-length reads could not be performed. Sequences were annotated with PyIR, a Python wrapper for IgBLAST v1.9, and V/J genes and CDR3 were assigned using IMGT germline references. Reads were removed for weak V/J assignments (E-value above 1e-6), missing CDR3, stop codons, out-of-frame junctions, or ambiguous translated residues. A V3J clonotype was defined by an identical inferred V gene, J gene, and CDR3 amino acid sequence. The percentage overlap between two repertoires was calculated by dividing the number of shared unique clonotypes by the size of the smaller repertoire. Repertoire richness was assessed with RTK rarefaction, the Chao1 estimator, and Recon v2.1 estimates of unobserved clonotypes. OLGA was used to compute generation probabilities for all TCRbeta clonotypes that the gDNA method yielded from a handful of donors. Imported from immuneACCESS, the table was reduced by TCRdb to in-frame sequences with V and J called. These copies leave out some clones; in studies compared against another copy, an unresolved V gene accounts for under half, and the cause of the remainder is not known. The D gene and trimming were derived from the DNA, and the V and J assignments and clone size from that table. This sample gives around 2.1 million clones in total; approximately 94% of them show up just once. Around 1.7% of the sample is taken by the ten largest.

The V and J genes are TRBV16 and TRBJ1-5; the D gene identity is not certain. The sequence derives from a man between 18 and 29 years old in good health. Some clones in this sample may be carry-over from other donors' samples. The specimen was naive CD8+ T cells from PBMCs. The intended sense of this specimen's cell subset or site label: CD45RA+CCR7+. The nucleotide sequence reads as follows: TGTGCCAGCAGCCAAAGCAATCAGCCCCAGCATTTT. This sequence encodes CASSQSNQPQHF.